A selection of T cell receptor beta chains follows, all from one sample in a study of control samples from healthy donors and cancer patients. Measured with immunoSEQ multiplex PCR; TCRdb has only the in-frame clones, and not every one. The sample carries about 160,000 clones, approximately 96% recorded once. The sequenced sample consisted of blood. These receptors all come from a woman aged 25 to 45 in good health. Each CDR3 is given with its conserved first and last residue. Fields, in order: clone size, V gene, D gene, J gene, CDR3 protein, CDR3 DNA. A D gene is named only where the DNA matches it firmly. Size values are once, few and many counts, or a class for expanded clones, and some rows have none.

>once|TRBV6-5|TRBD1|TRBJ1-6
CASRPPQGGNSPLHF
TGTGCCAGCAGGCCCCCACAGGGGGGTAATTCACCCCTCCACTTT
>-|TRBV4-1|-|TRBJ2-5
CASSQKPGLLPQETQYF
TGCGCCAGCAGCCAAAAACCGGGACTGCTCCCCCAAGAGACCCAGTACTTC
>-|TRBV20-1|TRBD1|TRBJ1-2
CSAMTGGIYTF
TGCAGTGCTATGACAGGGGGGATCTACACCTTC
>-|TRBV10-2|TRBD1|TRBJ1-2
CASSEGTGPRGYTF
TGCGCCAGCAGCGAAGGGACAGGCCCTCGGGGCTACACCTTC
>-|TRBV11-2|TRBD1|TRBJ2-2
CASSLRGPGTGELFF
TGTGCCAGCAGCTTAAGGGGGCCTGGCACCGGGGAGCTGTTTTTT
>-|TRBV28|-|TRBJ1-1
CASSFSREAFF
TGTGCCAGCAGTTTTTCCAGGGAAGCTTTCTTT
>-|TRBV11-3|TRBD1|TRBJ2-5
CASSLGGTVETQYF
TGTGCCAGCAGCTTAGGTGGGACAGTGGAGACCCAGTACTTC
>-|TRBV6-4|TRBD1|TRBJ1-6
CASSAGTDNSPLHF
TGTGCCAGCAGCGCCGGGACAGATAATTCACCCCTCCACTTT
>-|TRBV19|-|TRBJ1-3
CASSISGLYSGNTIYF
TGTGCCAGTAGTATATCCGGACTGTACTCTGGAAACACCATATATTTT
>-|TRBV5-1|-|TRBJ2-3
CASSLGATGDTQYF
TGCGCCAGCAGCTTGGGGGCAACCGGGGATACGCAGTATTTT
>-|TRBV10-3|-|TRBJ2-7
CAISDAGVYNEQYF
TGTGCCATCAGTGACGCAGGGGTGTACAACGAGCAGTACTTC
>-|TRBV6-5|-|TRBJ1-1
CASRGLIPEAFF
TGTGCCAGCAGAGGCCTGATCCCTGAAGCTTTCTTT
>-|TRBV6-5|-|TRBJ1-4
CASSYEGGTNEKLFF
TGTGCCAGCAGTTACGAGGGGGGTACTAATGAAAAACTGTTTTTT
>-|TRBV18|-|TRBJ2-7
CASSPPNPDEQYF
TGTGCCAGCTCACCACCGAACCCAGACGAGCAGTACTTC
>-|TRBV7-8|-|TRBJ2-4
CASSLWPTQVPKNIQYF
TGTGCCAGCAGCTTATGGCCCACACAGGTTCCCAAAAACATTCAGTACTTC
>-|TRBV24-1|-|TRBJ2-1
CATSDLGMQRNEQFF
TGTGCCACCAGTGATCTGGGGATGCAAAGAAATGAGCAGTTCTTC
>-|TRBV11-3|TRBD2|TRBJ2-1
CASSLTRLAGARNNEQFF
TGTGCCAGCAGCTTAACCAGACTAGCGGGAGCCAGGAACAATGAGCAGTTCTTC
>-|TRBV7-7|-|TRBJ2-1
CASSFRDSSEQFF
TGTGCTAGCAGCTTCAGGGATAGTAGTGAGCAGTTCTTC
>-|TRBV27|-|TRBJ1-6
CASSLSGNSPLHF
TGTGCCAGCAGTTTATCGGGGAATTCACCCCTCCACTTT
>-|TRBV5-1|-|TRBJ1-6
CASSSWGERNSPLHF
TGCGCCAGCAGCTCCTGGGGCGAGCGAAATTCACCCCTCCACTTT
>-|TRBV19|TRBD1|TRBJ1-5
CASSRDRASNQPQHF
TGTGCCAGTAGTAGGGACAGGGCTAGCAATCAGCCCCAGCATTTT
>-|TRBV24-1|TRBD2|TRBJ2-2
CATSDRSSGRTGELFF
TGTGCCACCAGTGATAGATCTAGCGGGAGGACCGGGGAGCTGTTTTTT
>-|TRBV5-1|TRBD1|TRBJ2-5
CASSEGQLETQYF
TGCGCCAGCAGCGAGGGACAGCTTGAGACCCAGTACTTC
>-|TRBV7-9|-|TRBJ2-1
CASSHTGYDEQFF
TGTGCCAGCAGCCATACAGGGTACGATGAGCAGTTCTTC
>-|TRBV5-4|TRBD1|TRBJ2-5
CASRTGATQYF
TGTGCCAGCAGGACAGGGGCGACCCAGTACTTC
>-|TRBV29-1|TRBD1|TRBJ2-7
CSVEMFGTGAYEQYF
TGCAGCGTTGAAATGTTCGGGACAGGGGCCTACGAGCAGTACTTC
>-|TRBV28|TRBD2|TRBJ2-7
CASSLTRSREGEQYF
TGTGCCAGCAGTTTAACAAGATCGAGGGAGGGAGAGCAGTACTTC
>-|TRBV5-5|-|TRBJ1-3
CASTKGGAGNTIYF
TGTGCCAGCACCAAGGGGGGGGCTGGAAACACCATATATTTT
>-|TRBV19|-|TRBJ1-1
CASRVLSGTEAFF
TGTGCCAGTAGAGTCCTCTCCGGCACTGAAGCTTTCTTT
>-|TRBV27|-|TRBJ2-3
CASSLKGRTDTQYF
TGTGCCAGCAGTTTAAAAGGGAGAACAGATACGCAGTATTTT
>-|TRBV3-1/TRBV3-2|-|TRBJ1-1
CASSQLIWQGMNTEAFF
TGTGCCAGCAGCCAGTTGATCTGGCAGGGAATGAACACTGAAGCTTTCTTT
>once|TRBV5-1|TRBD2|TRBJ2-1
CASSSGTNSYNEQFF
TGCGCCAGCAGCTCCGGGACTAACTCCTACAATGAGCAGTTCTTC
>-|TRBV2|-|TRBJ2-7
CASSPEGGRRYEQYF
TGTGCCAGCAGTCCGGAGGGGGGGCGACGCTACGAGCAGTACTTC
>-|TRBV12-3/TRBV12-4|-|TRBJ2-3
CASNNPMGTQYF
TGTGCCAGCAATAACCCGATGGGTACGCAGTATTTT
>-|TRBV11-2|-|TRBJ2-4
CASSVFGQSLAKNIQYF
TGTGCCAGCAGCGTCTTTGGGCAGTCACTAGCCAAAAACATTCAGTACTTC
>-|TRBV10-3|-|TRBJ1-2
CAISESVDGYTF
TGTGCCATCAGTGAGTCGGTCGATGGCTACACCTTC
>-|TRBV28|TRBD2|TRBJ2-3
CASSPERLAGGTDTQYF
TGTGCCAGCAGTCCCGAGAGGCTAGCGGGCGGCACAGATACGCAGTATTTT
>few|TRBV7-9|-|TRBJ2-3
CASSRRSPVTDTQYF
TGTGCCAGCAGCCGAAGATCCCCGGTCACAGATACGCAGTATTTT
>-|TRBV29-1|TRBD1|TRBJ1-1
CSVDPPTGLNTEAFF
TGCAGCGTTGACCCCCCGACAGGGTTAAACACTGAAGCTTTCTTT
>-|TRBV5-8|TRBD1|TRBJ2-1
CASSFRGTGGYNEQFF
TGTGCCAGCAGCTTCCGAGGGACAGGTGGTTACAATGAGCAGTTCTTC
>-|TRBV6-2/TRBV6-3|-|TRBJ2-7
CASSYVGTYEQYF
TGTGCCAGCAGTTACGTCGGGACCTACGAGCAGTACTTC
>-|TRBV5-1|TRBD2|TRBJ2-7
CASSWKAGDGEQYF
TGCGCCAGCAGCTGGAAGGCGGGGGATGGCGAGCAGTACTTC
>-|TRBV6-2/TRBV6-3|-|TRBJ1-5
CASSYNTNQPQHF
TGTGCCAGCAGTTACAACACAAATCAGCCCCAGCATTTT
>once|TRBV9|TRBD2|TRBJ2-7
CASSPRRGSYEQYF
TGTGCCAGCAGCCCCCGGCGGGGGAGCTACGAGCAGTACTTC
>-|TRBV24-1|-|TRBJ2-7
CATSDTYEQYF
TGTGCCACCAGTGATACCTACGAGCAGTACTTC
>-|TRBV27|-|TRBJ1-1
CASSSGVSTEAFF
TGTGCCAGCAGTTCAGGGGTTTCGACTGAAGCTTTCTTT
>-|TRBV2|-|TRBJ1-1
CASSTTVQRNPPETEAFF
TGTGCCAGCAGCACAACAGTACAGCGAAACCCCCCAGAGACTGAAGCTTTCTTT
>once|TRBV7-6|-|TRBJ1-4
CASSLETAQNEKLFF
TGTGCCAGCAGCTTAGAGACAGCTCAGAATGAAAAACTGTTTTTT
>-|TRBV28|TRBD2|TRBJ2-3
CASTSPLREGSTDTQYF
TGTGCCAGCACCTCACCTCTGCGGGAGGGGAGCACAGATACGCAGTATTTT
>-|TRBV12-3/TRBV12-4|-|TRBJ2-3
CASSLTDTQYF
TGTGCCAGCAGTTTAACTGATACGCAGTATTTT
>-|TRBV6-5|-|TRBJ2-2
CASSYASDTNTGELFF
TGTGCCAGCAGTTACGCTAGCGATACGAACACCGGGGAGCTGTTTTTT
>-|TRBV27|TRBD2|TRBJ2-5
CASSFRFTGLAGEETQYF
TGTGCCAGCAGTTTTCGGTTCACGGGACTAGCGGGGGAAGAGACCCAGTACTTC
>-|TRBV3-1/TRBV3-2|TRBD2|TRBJ2-1
CASTRTSGGNEQFF
TGTGCCAGCACCCGGACTAGCGGGGGTAATGAGCAGTTCTTC
>-|TRBV4-1|-|TRBJ2-3
CASSGRGGTDTQYF
TGCGCCAGCAGCGGGCGGGGAGGCACAGATACGCAGTATTTT